What follows are 16 T cell receptor beta chains derived from one specimen sequenced in a study of blood T cells in healthy people across ages. Primed by a sample-barcoded 5' primer and a J-beta primer mix, a second PCR proceeded for about 6 to 12 cycles. Via MiXCR, TCRdb re-called the 5' RACE reads, giving one row per CDR3 protein. Of 650,000 to 700,000 distinct CDR3 sequences in the sample, 32% were seen once. The specimen sequenced was blood. These receptors were obtained from a woman older than 75 in good health.

This clonotype was counted at least ten times. The V and J genes are TRBV6-6 and TRBJ2-5, with TRBD1 matching 11 bases. CDR1 is MNHNY, CDR2 SVGAGI, per germline (reference sequence). V lost 6 bases and J lost 5; bases outside the gene matches: 8. The CDR3 spans 15 residues. This chain's CDR3 is CASRGRTGGRETQYF. CDR3 bases: TGTGCCAGCAGAGGCCGGACAGGGGGCAGGGAGACCCAGTACTTC.

The sample holds a few counts of this clonotype. This chain links TRBV5-1 with TRBJ2-7; no clear D gene. Germline CDR1 SGHRS, CDR2 YFSETQ. The CDR3 extends over 15 amino acids. V was shortened by 1 base and J by 7 bases, with 18 bases between the two germline ends. Here the CDR3 reads CASSLRHSSYNEQYF. The CDR3 coding sequence is TGCGCCAGCAGCTTGCGGCACAGCTCCTACAATGAGCAGTACTTC.

The chain joins TRBV29-1 to TRBJ2-5, with D possibly being TRBD1 (6 bases). The CDR3 sequence is 13 residues long. Trimming shortened V by 6 bases and J by 1 base, and 12 bases separated the two germline ends. Looked up from germline, CDR1 is SQVTM and CDR2 is ANQGSEA. CDR3 loop: CSVRYRVQETQYF. The CDR3 nucleotides are TGCAGCGTCCGTTACAGGGTCCAAGAGACCCAGTACTTC.

This clonotype has ten or more counts. The rearrangement uses TRBV29-1 and TRBJ2-7, with D perhaps given as TRBD1 or TRBD2 (6 bases each). With 6 bases removed from V and 4 bases from J, the gap between germline ends came to 16 bases. CDR3 length: 13 amino acids. Looked up from germline, CDR1 is SQVTM and CDR2 is ANQGSEA. Here the CDR3 DNA reads TGCAGCGTGCATTGGGGGGCCGGGTACGAGCAGTACTTC. Translation: CSVHWGAGYEQYF.

Only a few counts were recorded for this clonotype. The chain joins TRBV28 to TRBJ2-7; D possibly uses TRBD1 or TRBD2 (5 bases each). This CDR3 region has 17 residues. The germline V and J ends were trimmed by 3 bases and 2 bases, with 20 bases remaining between them. Germline-derived CDR1 and CDR2 are MDHEN and SYDVKM. CDR3 DNA: TGTGCCAGCAGTTTTACCTCCGGGGCAGGTAGTCCCTACGAGCAGTACTTC. It yields the protein CASSFTSGAGSPYEQYF.

With respect to this clonotype: A much larger clone differs by one base, so this may be a read error. The chain uses TRBV19 and TRBJ2-7, with 7 bases matching TRBD1. The last part of the DNA fits TRBJ2-5 better; the J call may be wrong. Germline V gives CDR1 LNHDA, CDR2 SQIVND (reference sequence). The length of the CDR3 is 13 residues. CDR3 coding DNA: TGTGCCAGTAGAAGTCAGGGGGAAGGGACCCAGTACTTC. This encodes CASRSQGEGTQYF.

The chain uses TRBV6-5 and TRBJ2-7; 9 positions agree with TRBD2. The CDR3 is 15 amino acids. Trimming took 3 bases from V and 5 from J; bases not matched to a gene: 8. The V gene's germline CDR1 is MNHEY and CDR2 SVGAGI. The CDR3 DNA is TGTGCCAGCAGTTATTGGGCTAGCGGGATCAACGAGCAGTACTTC. It codes for CASSYWASGINEQYF.

In its sample, this clonotype was seen a few times. The junction departs from germline at one end; a sequencing error may be responsible. CDR3 nucleotide sequence: TGCGCCAGCAGCCACGAGACTCAGGGAAGAGGGACCGGGGAGCGGTTTTTT. It specifies CASSHETQGRGTGERFF. The rearrangement links TRBV4-1 to TRBJ2-2, with D perhaps given as TRBD1 or TRBD2 (5 bases each). This CDR3 is built from 17 residues. Germline V CDR1 and CDR2: MGHRA, YSYEKL.

For this clonotype: One base away lies a much larger clone, so this may be a sequencing read error. This chain links TRBV20-1 with TRBJ2-7; 11 nucleotides line up with TRBD1. Germline V gives CDR1 DFQATT, CDR2 SNEGSKA (reference sequence). V shed 8 bases, J shed 0 bases, and the junction held 12 bases outside the gene matches. This CDR3 region has 16 residues. Here the CDR3 reads CSPPGQGAHFSYEQYF. CDR3 sequence (DNA): TGCAGTCCCCCAGGACAGGGGGCCCACTTCTCCTACGAGCAGTACTTC.

This clonotype appeared many times. This chain uses TRBV27 with TRBJ2-7; TRBD1 aligns across 9 bases. Germline lookup yields CDR1 MNHEY and CDR2 SMNVEV (reference sequence). Trimming at V came to 5 bases and at J to 2 bases, leaving 7 bases not matched to a gene. The CDR3 consists of 15 residues. CDR3 residues: CASSPSGTGTYEQYF. In nucleotides, the CDR3 is TGTGCCAGCAGTCCGTCCGGGACAGGGACCTACGAGCAGTACTTC.

This clonotype appeared many times. In DNA form, the CDR3 reads TGCGCCAGCAGCCAAGTGTCTAACGTTTTGAACACTGAAGCTTTCTTT. Translated, it gives CASSQVSNVLNTEAFF. This chain uses TRBV4-1 with TRBJ1-1; no clear D gene. The V end was cut by 1 base, the J end by 0 bases, with 12 bases between. The CDR3 totals 16 residues. CDR1 is MGHRA, CDR2 YSYEKL, per germline.

The sample holds a few counts of this clonotype. The chain recombines TRBV6-5 with TRBJ1-4; 9 nucleotides match TRBD1. Losses at the gene ends were 0 bases for V and 8 bases for J; bases not matched to a gene: 7. From germline, CDR1 is MNHEY and CDR2 SVGAGI. This CDR3 has 16 amino acids. The CDR3 here is CASSYSSGQGSEKLFF. CDR3 in DNA: TGTGCCAGCAGTTACTCGTCTGGACAGGGGAGCGAAAAACTGTTTTTT.

About this clonotype itself: This sequence may be a read error, since a much larger clone differs from it by one base. The J gene is TRBJ1-5, the V gene TRBV6-2 or TRBV6-3; D ambiguous. There are 15 residues in the CDR3. CDR1 is MNHEY and CDR2 is SVGEGT in the germline V gene. The CDR3 region is CASSQLRTPNRPQHF. As DNA, the CDR3 is TGTGCCAGCAGTCAACTTAGGACTCCCAATCGGCCCCAGCATTTT.

This clonotype was seen many times. The chain joins TRBV6-1 to TRBJ2-1; TRBD1 aligns across 7 bases. Germline CDR1 MNHNS, CDR2 SASEGT. The CDR3 spans 15 residues. Trimming took 6 bases from V and 3 from J; bases not matched to a gene: 8. The CDR3 DNA reads as TGTGCCAGCAGGAGACCAGGACAGGTCTACAATGAGCAGTTCTTC. Residues: CASRRPGQVYNEQFF.

The genes are TRBV7-9 and TRBJ2-1; 10 bases are a match to TRBD1. CDR3 length: 19 amino acids. The V segment lost 5 bases and the J segment 4 bases; nucleotides outside the gene matches: 17. Looked up from germline, CDR1 is SEHNR and CDR2 is FQNEAQ (reference sequence). The CDR3 DNA sequence: TGTGCCAGCAGCCCGCCTAGCCTTAGGACAGGGGGAAGTTACAATGAGCAGTTCTTC. It is translated as CASSPPSLRTGGSYNEQFF.

This clonotype was counted a single time. Being one base from a much bigger clone, this may be a read error. V is TRBV5-1 and J is TRBJ1-1; D perhaps matches TRBD1 (6 bases). This CDR3 region has 15 residues. Germline CDR1 reads SGHRS; CDR2 reads YFSETQ. The chain's CDR3 is CASSLLAGRDTETFF. For the CDR3, the DNA is TGCGCCAGCAGCTTGTTGGCAGGGAGGGACACTGAAACTTTCTTT.